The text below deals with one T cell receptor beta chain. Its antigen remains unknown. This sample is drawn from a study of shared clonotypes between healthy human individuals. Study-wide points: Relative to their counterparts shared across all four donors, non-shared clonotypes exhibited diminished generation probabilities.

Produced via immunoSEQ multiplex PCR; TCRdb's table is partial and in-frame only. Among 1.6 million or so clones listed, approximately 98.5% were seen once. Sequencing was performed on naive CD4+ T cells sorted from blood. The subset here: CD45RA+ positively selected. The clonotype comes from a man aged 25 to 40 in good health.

CDR3 nucleotide sequence: TGCGCCAGCAGTGGGATAGCGGGAGGGGGCACAGATACGCAGTATTTT. It yields the protein CASSGIAGGGTDTQYF. This chain links TRBV10-2 with TRBJ2-3; 11 bases are shared with TRBD2. This CDR3 has 16 residues. The germline V gene has CDR1 WSHSY and CDR2 SAAADI. Trimming removed 4 bases from V and 1 base from J; junction bases left unmatched: 4.